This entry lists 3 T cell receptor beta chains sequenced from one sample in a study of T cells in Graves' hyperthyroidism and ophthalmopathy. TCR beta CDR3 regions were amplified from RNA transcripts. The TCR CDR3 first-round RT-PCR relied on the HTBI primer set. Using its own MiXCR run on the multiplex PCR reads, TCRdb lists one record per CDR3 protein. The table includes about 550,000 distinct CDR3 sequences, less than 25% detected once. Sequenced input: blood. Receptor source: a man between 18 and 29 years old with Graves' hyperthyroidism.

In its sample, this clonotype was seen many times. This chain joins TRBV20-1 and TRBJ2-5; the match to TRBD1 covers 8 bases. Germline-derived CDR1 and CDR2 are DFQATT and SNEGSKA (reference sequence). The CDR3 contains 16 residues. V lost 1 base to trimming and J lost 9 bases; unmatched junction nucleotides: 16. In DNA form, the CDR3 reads TGCAGTGCTAGAGGGCCATACGGACAGGGCGTAAGGGCCCAGTACTTC. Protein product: CSARGPYGQGVRAQYF.

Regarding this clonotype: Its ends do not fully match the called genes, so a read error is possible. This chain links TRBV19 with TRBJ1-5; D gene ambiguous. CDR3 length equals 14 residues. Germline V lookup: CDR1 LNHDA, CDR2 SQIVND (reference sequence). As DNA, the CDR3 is TGTGCCGGTAGTTCGGGTTTAGGAAATCAGCCCCAGCATTTT. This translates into CAGSSGLGNQPQHF.

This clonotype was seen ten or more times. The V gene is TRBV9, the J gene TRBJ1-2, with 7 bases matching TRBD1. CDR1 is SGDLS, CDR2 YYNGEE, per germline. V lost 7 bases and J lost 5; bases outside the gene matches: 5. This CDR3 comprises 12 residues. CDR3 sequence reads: CASSQTGYGYTF. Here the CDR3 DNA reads TGTGCCAGCTCACAGACAGGGTATGGCTACACCTTC.